A single sample gave rise to the 20 T cell receptor beta chains below, sequenced in a study of blood T cell repertoires in COVID-19. Produced via immunoSEQ multiplex PCR; TCRdb's table is partial and in-frame only. The sample lists some 150,000 clones; approximately 80% were seen once. The sequenced material came from peripheral blood. The receptors were sampled from a human donor in a cohort sampled during active COVID-19.

This clone has only one observation. The chain has TRBV11-1 and TRBJ2-2; 11 nucleotides match TRBD1. CDR1 and CDR2 (germline): SGHAT, FQDESV (reference sequence). This CDR3 has 16 residues. V gave up 5 bases and J gave up 3 bases; unmatched junction bases: 5. CDR3 sequence reads: CASSRGTGGYTGELFF. CDR3 bases: TGTGCCAGCAGCCGAGGGACAGGGGGTTACACCGGGGAGCTGTTTTTT.

This chain connects TRBV28 to TRBJ1-4, with D hard to call. This CDR3 contains 15 residues. Germline lookup yields CDR1 MDHEN and CDR2 SYDVKM. V was clipped by 6 bases and J by 10 bases, with 21 bases between them. Here the CDR3 reads CASSRTGSGEGKLFF. Here the CDR3 DNA reads TGTGCCAGCAGCAGGACGGGGTCAGGTGAGGGAAAACTGTTTTTT.

This rearrangement joins TRBV5-6 to TRBJ2-7, with TRBD1 matching over 10 bases. J lost 4 bases, V lost 2 bases, and 9 bases had no gene match. Germline-derived CDR1 and CDR2 are SGHDT and YYEEEE. The CDR3 covers 16 residues. CDR3 amino acids: CASSFPPGQGVYEQYF. The CDR3 region has the DNA TGTGCCAGCAGCTTCCCTCCAGGACAGGGGGTTTACGAGCAGTACTTC.

The chain is built from TRBV7-8 and TRBJ2-3; 9 bases agree with TRBD1. J was trimmed by 4 bases and V by 10 bases; bases with no gene match: 15. Germline assignment: CDR1 SGHVS and CDR2 FQNEAQ. CDR3 length: 16 amino acids. CDR3: CATQVWGQGRADTQYF. As DNA, the CDR3 is TGTGCCACCCAAGTGTGGGGACAGGGTAGGGCAGATACGCAGTATTTT.

The chain combines TRBV27 with TRBJ1-1; D unresolved. V lost 1 base, J lost 5 bases, and 14 bases lay in between. The CDR3 loop spans 15 amino acids. CDR1 and CDR2 from the germline V gene are MNHEY and SMNVEV (reference sequence). The CDR3 sequence is CASSLLGPPGTEAFF. The CDR3 nucleotides read TGTGCCAGCAGTTTATTGGGTCCTCCGGGAACTGAAGCTTTCTTT.

The chain has TRBV25-1 and TRBJ1-5; no firm D call. Germline assignment: CDR1 MGHDK and CDR2 SYGVNS. The V and J ends lost 1 base and 0 bases respectively, with 7 bases between them. The CDR3 covers 15 residues. As DNA, the CDR3 is TGTGCCAGCAGTGAATCCCAGAATAGCAATCAGCCCCAGCATTTT. Its translation: CASSESQNSNQPQHF. Complete variable domain (other parts from reference TRBV25-1 and TRBJ1-5): EADIYQTPRYLVIGTGKKITLECSQTMGHDKMYWYQQDPGMELHLIHYSYGVNSTEKGDLSSESTVSRIRTEHFPLTLESARPSHTSQYLCASSESQNSNQPQHFGDGTRLSIL.

The chain joins TRBV7-2 to TRBJ2-7, with D maybe TRBD1 (6 bases). Germline CDR1 SGHTA, CDR2 FQGNSA. V was pared by 5 bases and J by 5 bases, with 10 bases between. This CDR3 is built from 12 residues. The CDR3 here is CASSRTGNEQYF. In nucleotides, the CDR3 is TGTGCCAGCAGCAGAACAGGGAACGAGCAGTACTTC.

The chain carries TRBV6-6 and TRBJ2-6, with TRBD1 matching 7 bases. Per the germline V gene, CDR1 is MNHNY and CDR2 is SVGAGI (reference sequence). V was pared by 7 bases and J by 0 bases, with 3 bases of the junction left unmatched. The CDR3 extends over 15 amino acids. The DNA for the CDR3 is TGTGCCAGCATTGCAGGGGGCTCTGGGGCCAACGTCCTGACTTTC. The encoded protein is CASIAGGSGANVLTF.

The chain is built from TRBV28 and TRBJ2-3; D possibly corresponds to TRBD2 (7 bases). Germline lookup yields CDR1 MDHEN and CDR2 SYDVKM. The V end lost 5 bases, the J end lost 2 bases, and 14 bases lay between the germline ends. The CDR3 extends over 15 amino acids. CDR3 residues: CASSRRGGVTDTQYF. The CDR3 DNA sequence: TGTGCCAGCAGTCGCAGAGGGGGGGTCACAGATACGCAGTATTTT.

The sample holds one count of this clone. The chain couples TRBV10-3 to TRBJ2-7, with 9 bases aligning to TRBD1. Germline V CDR1 and CDR2: ENHRY, SYGVKD. This CDR3 is built from 15 residues. V trimming: 3 bases; J trimming: 3 bases; junction bases outside the gene matches: 6. The CDR3 DNA reads as TGTGCCATCAGTGACCCCATGGGACAGGGCTACGAGCAGTACTTC. It yields the protein CAISDPMGQGYEQYF.

The gene calls are TRBV5-8 and TRBJ2-7; no clear D. The CDR3 spans 13 residues. Trimming removed 4 bases at V and 3 bases at J, with 11 bases between. Germline loops: CDR1 SGHTS, CDR2 YDEGEE. The CDR3 loop reads CASSVRLFYEQYF. The CDR3 coding sequence is TGTGCCAGCAGCGTGAGGTTATTCTACGAGCAGTACTTC. Drawing the rest from reference TRBV5-8 and TRBJ2-7, the complete variable domain is EAGVTQSPTHLIKTRGQQATLRCSPISGHTSVYWYQQALGLGLQFLLWYDEGEERNRGNFPPRFSGRQFPNYSSELNVNALELEDSALYLCASSVRLFYEQYFGPGTRLTVT.

There are a few counts of this clone. V is TRBV19 and J is TRBJ2-7; TRBD2 might be the D (6 bases). The length of the CDR3 is 15 residues. The ends were cut back, 4 bases at V and 0 bases at J, with 13 bases in the middle. Germline V CDR1 and CDR2: LNHDA, SQIVND (reference sequence). CDR3: CASSSQTGLSYEQYF. CDR3 DNA: TGTGCCAGTAGTAGCCAGACGGGACTCTCCTACGAGCAGTACTTC.

The count of this clone is one. The chain couples TRBV3-1 (or the pseudogene TRBV3-2) to TRBJ1-6, with D maybe TRBD1 (5 bases). Germline assignment: CDR1 LGHDT and CDR2 YNNKEL (reference sequence). V gave up 1 base and J gave up 7 bases, with 11 bases separating them. The CDR3 spans 15 residues. The chain's CDR3 is CASSQGGGTNSPLHF. The CDR3 DNA reads TGTGCCAGCAGCCAAGGGGGGGGAACGAATTCACCCCTCCACTTT.

The rearrangement links TRBV28 to TRBJ1-2; perhaps TRBD1 as D (6 bases). Per the germline V gene, CDR1 is MDHEN and CDR2 is SYDVKM. The CDR3 is 16 amino acids. V lost 6 bases, J lost 9 bases, and 26 bases lay in between. The CDR3 region is CASRLPGGRGVNSYTF. DNA of the CDR3: TGTGCCAGCAGACTCCCGGGGGGGCGGGGAGTGAACAGCTACACCTTC.

The chain joins TRBV28 to TRBJ2-1, with 8 positions matching TRBD2. The V segment lost 5 bases and the J segment 7 bases; nucleotides outside the gene matches: 7. This CDR3 region has 14 residues. Germline V gene sequence: CDR1 MDHEN, CDR2 SYDVKM. The CDR3 DNA is TGTGCCAGCAGTCTAGCGGGTTGGGGGAATGAGCAGTTCTTC. Its translation is CASSLAGWGNEQFF.

The chain links TRBV6-6 to TRBJ2-1, with D possibly TRBD2 on 5 matching bases. Trimming removed 0 bases at V and 8 bases at J, with 14 bases between. Germline values: CDR1 MNHNY, CDR2 SVGAGI (reference sequence). CDR3 length equals 15 residues. CDR3 protein: CASSYSGAVPDEQFF. CDR3 DNA: TGTGCCAGCAGTTACTCGGGAGCTGTCCCAGATGAGCAGTTCTTC.

This chain links TRBV4-1 with TRBJ2-2; 8 bases are shared with TRBD1. Trimming removed 1 base from V and 4 bases from J; junction bases left unmatched: 20. The CDR3 spans 21 residues. The germline V gene encodes CDR1 MGHRA and CDR2 YSYEKL. CDR3 nucleotides: TGCGCCAGCAGCCAAGTTTTGTGGCTTCAGGGGGCCGGTTTGGGCACCGGGGAGCTGTTTTTT. Amino acid sequence: CASSQVLWLQGAGLGTGELFF.

The chain carries TRBV2 and TRBJ2-5; D is perhaps TRBD2 (6 bases). The germline V gene encodes CDR1 SNHLY and CDR2 FYNNEI. The CDR3 is made up of 16 amino acids. V was clipped by 6 bases and J by 1 base, with 18 bases between them. The CDR3 is CASRLLSGTLQETQYF. The CDR3, as DNA: TGTGCCAGCAGACTACTTAGCGGTACTCTCCAAGAGACCCAGTACTTC.

This clone was seen a few times. The genes are TRBV3-1 (or the pseudogene TRBV3-2) and TRBJ2-1; possibly TRBD2 for D (5 bases). V gave up 0 bases and J gave up 4 bases, with 16 bases separating them. The germline V gene has CDR1 LGHDT and CDR2 YNNKEL (reference sequence). The CDR3 loop spans 17 amino acids. As DNA, the CDR3 is TGTGCCAGCAGCCAAGAAGGGAGACTAACGGGGTACAATGAGCAGTTCTTC. Translation: CASSQEGRLTGYNEQFF.

This chain uses TRBV11-3 with TRBJ2-1; TRBD1 agrees at 8 bases. Germline CDR1 reads SGHNT; CDR2 reads YENEEA. The CDR3 consists of 16 residues. With 1 base clipped from V and 5 bases from J, the junction kept 7 bases outside the gene matches. CDR3 residues: CASSLASRGLDNEQFF. In nucleotides, the CDR3 is TGTGCCAGCAGCTTAGCGTCCAGGGGGCTGGACAATGAGCAGTTCTTC.